This TCR beta chain came from a study of prognosis after radiotherapy for stage I lung cancer. Looking at the study overall: Distant metastases were recorded in a handful of patients after radiotherapy, at a median of about 7 months, and no significant progression was recorded in around 16.

Amplicons of TCR beta CDR3 were generated from genomic DNA by two-round multiplex PCR. Round-one PCR had primers specific to each TRBV and TRBJ gene. One entry per CDR3 protein results from TCRdb running MiXCR on the multiplex PCR reads. The sample has some 35,000 distinct CDR3 sequences, less than 40% seen once. This clonotype is labeled medium-sized. What it binds is not known. Study-level findings and limits: Patients given stereotactic body radiation therapy showed fewer unique TCR clones afterward, median 10,088 versus 6,861.

Trimming removed 5 bases from V and 4 bases from J, with 12 bases in between. Germline CDR1 and CDR2: MNHEY and SVGEGT. The CDR3 is made up of 14 amino acids. V and J are TRBV6-2 or TRBV6-3 and TRBJ1-5; perhaps TRBD1 as D (5 bases). The specimen comprised PBMCs, sampled before or after stereotactic body radiation therapy (not recorded which). This sequence originates from a donor over 45 with non-small cell lung cancer. The CDR3 DNA reads as TGTGCCAGCAGTGCCGGGGACGGAAATCAGCCCCAGCATTTT. Encoded protein: CASSAGDGNQPQHF.